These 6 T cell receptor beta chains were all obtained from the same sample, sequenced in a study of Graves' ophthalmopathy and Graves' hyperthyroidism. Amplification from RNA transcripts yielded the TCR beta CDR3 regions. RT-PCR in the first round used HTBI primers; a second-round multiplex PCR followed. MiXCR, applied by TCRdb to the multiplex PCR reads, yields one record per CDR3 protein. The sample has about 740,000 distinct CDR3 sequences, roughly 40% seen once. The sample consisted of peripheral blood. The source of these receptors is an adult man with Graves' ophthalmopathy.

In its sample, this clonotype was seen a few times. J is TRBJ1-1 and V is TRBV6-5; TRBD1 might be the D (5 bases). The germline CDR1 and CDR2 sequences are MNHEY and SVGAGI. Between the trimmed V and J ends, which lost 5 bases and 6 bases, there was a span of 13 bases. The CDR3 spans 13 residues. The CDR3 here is CASSERGWAEAFF. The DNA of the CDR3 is TGTGCCAGCAGTGAAAGGGGTTGGGCTGAAGCTTTCTTT.

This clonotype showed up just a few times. CDR3 DNA sequence: TGTGCCAGCAGCCGACGTTCAGCGGAGAACACCGGGGAGCTGTTTTTT. It translates to CASSRRSAENTGELFF. The V call is TRBV7-3, the J call TRBJ2-2; a possible D gene is TRBD2 (5 bases). The CDR3 loop spans 16 amino acids. CDR1 is SGHTA and CDR2 is FQGTGA in the germline V gene. V lost 5 bases to trimming and J lost 1 base, with 14 bases between them.

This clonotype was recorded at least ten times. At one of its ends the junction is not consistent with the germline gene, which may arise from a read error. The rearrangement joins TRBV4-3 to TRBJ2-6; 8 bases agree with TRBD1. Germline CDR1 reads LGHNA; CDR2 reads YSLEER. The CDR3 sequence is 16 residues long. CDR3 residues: CASSEDRGSGANVLTF. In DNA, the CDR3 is TGCGCCAGCAGCGAAGACAGGGGTTCTGGGGCCAACGTCCTGACTTTC.

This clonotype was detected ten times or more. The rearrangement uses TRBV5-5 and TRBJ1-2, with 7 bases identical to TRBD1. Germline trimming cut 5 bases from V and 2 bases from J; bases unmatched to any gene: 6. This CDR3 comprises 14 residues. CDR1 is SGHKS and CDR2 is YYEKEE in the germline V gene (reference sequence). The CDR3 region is CASSQPGQNYGYTF. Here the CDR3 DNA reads TGTGCCAGCAGTCAACCGGGACAGAACTATGGCTACACCTTC.

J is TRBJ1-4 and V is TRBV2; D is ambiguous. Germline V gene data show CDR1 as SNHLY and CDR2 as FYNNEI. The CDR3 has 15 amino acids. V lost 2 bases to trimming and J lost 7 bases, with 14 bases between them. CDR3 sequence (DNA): TGTGCCAGCAGTGAATGGGATTACGAGAGTGAAAAACTGTTTTTT. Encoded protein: CASSEWDYESEKLFF.

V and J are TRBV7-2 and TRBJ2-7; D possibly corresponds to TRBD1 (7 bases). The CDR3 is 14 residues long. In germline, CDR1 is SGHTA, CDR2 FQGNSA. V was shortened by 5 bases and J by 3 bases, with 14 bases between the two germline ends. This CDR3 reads CASSVNRGGYEQYF. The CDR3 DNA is TGTGCCAGCAGCGTAAACAGGGGAGGCTACGAGCAGTACTTC.